This TCR beta chain originates from a study of shared clonotypes between healthy human individuals. The study, taken as a whole, reports: In having few donors, the study represented limited genetic and exposure-history diversity. Only blood was sampled; tissue repertoires likely differ.

This clone has only one observation. Its target is unknown. CD4+ cells yielded CD45RA+ naive and CD45RA-negative memory subsets. Germline CDR1 is MNHEY and CDR2 is SMNVEV (reference sequence). Unmatched junction bases numbered 15, after V lost 4 bases and J lost 9 bases. CDR3 length: 16 residues. The run depth of the assay was deep. Clones were sequenced by immunoSEQ multiplex PCR, and TCRdb holds only the in-frame ones, with some missing. The repertoire has 2 million to 2.5 million clones, 90% to 97% of them found once; the top ten carry 0.1% to 0.15%. Sequencing was performed on naive CD4+ T cells sorted from blood. Subset indicated: CD45RA+ positively selected. The sequence came from a man between 18 and 29 years old in good health. The J gene is TRBJ2-1, the V gene TRBV27, with 7 bases identical to TRBD1. The CDR3 DNA reads TGTGCCAGCAGTTCCATTACCCGCCACAGGGGCGGTGAGCAGTTCTTC. Translated: CASSSITRHRGGEQFF.